These T cell receptor beta chains were read from a single sample in a study of T cell responses to AZD1222 COVID-19 vaccine. TCRdb's copy holds only in-frame clones and misses some; the assay was immunoSEQ multiplex PCR. Of 110,000 to 150,000 clones in the sample, about 90% were seen once. Sequencing was performed on peripheral blood, taken on day 0 of AZD1222 vaccination. Every receptor here comes from an adult in good health. Both conserved end residues are part of each CDR3. The D gene is left open where the match is weak. Expanded clones get a size class; other rows say once, few or many, or leave the size out.

>TRBD1|TRBJ2-3|.|19|TRBV9
CASSLLGTGAPGRSDTQYF
TGTGCCAGCAGCCTCTTAGGGACAGGGGCCCCTGGGAGAAGTGATACGCAGTATTTT
>.|TRBJ2-7|few|13|TRBV6-5
CASRGGSSYEQYF
TGTGCCAGCAGAGGGGGGAGCTCCTACGAGCAGTACTTC
>TRBD1|TRBJ1-6|few|13|TRBV19
CASTDRGQSPLHF
TGTGCCAGTACCGACAGGGGGCAATCACCCCTCCACTTT
>.|TRBJ2-3|.|14|TRBV3-1/TRBV3-2
CASSQAGSPDTQYF
TGTGCCAGCAGCCAAGCCGGGAGTCCAGATACGCAGTATTTT
>.|TRBJ2-3|.|13|TRBV6-5
CASTNPQRDTQYF
TGTGCCAGCACCAACCCCCAGAGGGATACGCAGTATTTT
>.|TRBJ1-2|.|15|TRBV16
CASSPATGGNYGYTF
TGTGCCAGCAGCCCGGCCACAGGCGGTAACTATGGCTACACCTTC
>.|TRBJ2-6|.|15|TRBV6-4
CASSEAGAGANVLTF
TGTGCCAGCAGCGAGGCAGGGGCTGGGGCCAACGTCCTGACTTTC
>.|TRBJ1-1|.|12|TRBV7-2
CASSFLGTEAFF
TGTGCCAGCAGCTTTTTGGGCACTGAAGCTTTCTTT
>.|TRBJ2-7|.|15|TRBV6-5
CASHSLRDPTYEQYF
TGTGCCAGTCACTCCCTCCGGGACCCTACCTACGAGCAGTACTTC
>.|TRBJ2-5|.|10|TRBV6-5
CASSPETQYF
TGTGCCAGTTCCCCGGAGACCCAGTACTTC
>.|TRBJ1-1|.|15|TRBV7-8
CASSLEGDFYTEAFF
TGTGCCAGCAGCTTAGAAGGGGATTTTTACACTGAAGCTTTCTTT
>.|TRBJ1-2|.|17|TRBV12-5
CASGSWGGGRGPYGYTF
TGTGCTAGTGGTTCTTGGGGAGGAGGAAGGGGCCCCTATGGCTACACCTTC
>.|TRBJ2-5|.|13|TRBV11-3
CASSPNLGETQYF
TGTGCCAGCAGCCCCAACTTGGGAGAGACCCAGTACTTC
>.|TRBJ1-5|few|14|TRBV30
CAWSRGGRNQPQHF
TGTGCCTGGTCGAGGGGAGGGCGCAATCAGCCCCAGCATTTT
>TRBD1|TRBJ2-1|.|14|TRBV12-5
CASARTGGGNEQFF
TGTGCTAGTGCTAGGACAGGGGGGGGCAATGAGCAGTTCTTC
>.|TRBJ2-3|.|12|TRBV7-6
CASSPPTDTQYF
TGTGCCAGCAGCCCCCCCACAGATACGCAGTATTTT
>.|TRBJ1-5|.|16|TRBV27
CASSPPGTAGNQPQHF
TGTGCCAGCAGTCCCCCAGGGACTGCGGGCAATCAGCCCCAGCATTTT